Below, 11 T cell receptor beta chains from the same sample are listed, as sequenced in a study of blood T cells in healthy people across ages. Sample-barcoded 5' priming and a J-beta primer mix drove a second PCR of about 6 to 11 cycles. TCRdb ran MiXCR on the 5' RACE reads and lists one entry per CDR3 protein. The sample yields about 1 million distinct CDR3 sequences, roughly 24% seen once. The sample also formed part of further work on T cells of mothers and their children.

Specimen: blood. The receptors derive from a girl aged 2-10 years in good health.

Written as DNA, the CDR3 is TGCGCCAGCAGCCCCCTAGAAGGGGGAGATGAGCAGTTCTTC. Its protein is CASSPLEGGDEQFF. The V gene is TRBV4-1, the J gene TRBJ2-5; the D gene is possibly TRBD1 (6 bases). Gene TRBJ2-1 matches the end of the DNA better, so the J call may be wrong. The CDR3 has 14 amino acids. Germline assignment: CDR1 MGHRA and CDR2 YSYEKL.

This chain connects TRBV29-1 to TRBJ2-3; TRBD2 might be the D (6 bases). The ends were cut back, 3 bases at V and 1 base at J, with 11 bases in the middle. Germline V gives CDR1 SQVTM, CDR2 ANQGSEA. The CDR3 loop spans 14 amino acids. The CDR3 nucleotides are TGCAGCGTTGATCCCGGGAGCGGCACAGATACGCAGTATTTT. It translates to CSVDPGSGTDTQYF.

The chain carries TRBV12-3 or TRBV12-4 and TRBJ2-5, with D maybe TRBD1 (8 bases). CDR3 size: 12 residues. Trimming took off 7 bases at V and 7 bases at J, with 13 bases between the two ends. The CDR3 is CASTQGEGTQYF. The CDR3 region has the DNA TGTGCCAGCACACAGGGGGAGGGGACCCAGTACTTC.

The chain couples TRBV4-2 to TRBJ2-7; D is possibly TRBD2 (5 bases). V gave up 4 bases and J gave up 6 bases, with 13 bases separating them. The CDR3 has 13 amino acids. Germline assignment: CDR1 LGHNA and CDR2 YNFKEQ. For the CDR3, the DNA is TGTGCCAGCAGCCCGGCCCTTGGAGGCGAGCAGTACTTC. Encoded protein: CASSPALGGEQYF.

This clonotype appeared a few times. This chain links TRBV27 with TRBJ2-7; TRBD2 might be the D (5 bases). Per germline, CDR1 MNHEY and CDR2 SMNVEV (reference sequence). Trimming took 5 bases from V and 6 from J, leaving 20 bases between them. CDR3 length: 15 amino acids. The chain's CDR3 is CASSEAPAPSGEQYF. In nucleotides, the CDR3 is TGTGCCAGCAGTGAGGCCCCCGCCCCCAGCGGCGAGCAGTACTTC.

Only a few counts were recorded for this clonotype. The CDR3 loop reads CASSDSGTTYNEQFF. For the CDR3, the DNA is TGCGCCAGCAGTGATAGCGGGACTACCTACAATGAGCAGTTCTTC. V gene TRBV5-1 combines with J gene TRBJ2-1; 8 positions agree with TRBD2. This CDR3 comprises 15 residues. Germline V CDR1 and CDR2: SGHRS, YFSETQ. The ends lost 5 bases at V and 2 bases at J; junction bases unmatched: 6.

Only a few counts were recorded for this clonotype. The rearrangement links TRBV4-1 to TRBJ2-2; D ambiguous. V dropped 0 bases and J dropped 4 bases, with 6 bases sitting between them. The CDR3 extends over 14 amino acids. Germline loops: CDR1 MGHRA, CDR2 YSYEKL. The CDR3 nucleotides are TGCGCCAGCAGCCAAGATGGGTTCACCGGGGAGCTGTTTTTT. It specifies CASSQDGFTGELFF.

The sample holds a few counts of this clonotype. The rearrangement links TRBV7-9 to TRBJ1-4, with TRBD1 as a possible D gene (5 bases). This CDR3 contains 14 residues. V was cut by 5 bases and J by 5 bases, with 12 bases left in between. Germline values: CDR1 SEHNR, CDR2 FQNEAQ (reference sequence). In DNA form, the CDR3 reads TGTGCCAGCAGCCCCAGGGTGGAGAATGAAAAACTGTTTTTT. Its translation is CASSPRVENEKLFF.

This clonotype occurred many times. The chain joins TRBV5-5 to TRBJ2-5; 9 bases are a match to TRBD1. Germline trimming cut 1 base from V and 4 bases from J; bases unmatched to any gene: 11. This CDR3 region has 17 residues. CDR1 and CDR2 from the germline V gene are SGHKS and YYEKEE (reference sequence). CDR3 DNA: TGTGCCAGCAGCTTGAACTTCTTAAGACAGGGGGGAGAGACCCAGTACTTC. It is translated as CASSLNFLRQGGETQYF.

CDR3 loop: CSAREGANVLTF. In nucleotides, the CDR3 is TGCAGTGCCCGGGAGGGGGCCAACGTCCTGACTTTC. The chain uses TRBV20-1 and TRBJ2-6; maybe TRBD2 (6 bases). This CDR3 has 12 amino acids. V was pared by 6 bases and J by 4 bases, with 7 bases between. CDR1 is DFQATT and CDR2 is SNEGSKA in the germline V gene (reference sequence).

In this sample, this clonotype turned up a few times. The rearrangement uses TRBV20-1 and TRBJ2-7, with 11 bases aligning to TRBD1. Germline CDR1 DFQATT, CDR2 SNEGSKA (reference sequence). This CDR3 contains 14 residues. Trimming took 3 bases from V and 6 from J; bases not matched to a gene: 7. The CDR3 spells CSASMGTGGSEQYF. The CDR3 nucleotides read TGCAGTGCTAGCATGGGGACAGGGGGAAGCGAGCAGTACTTC.